A single sample gave rise to the 17 T cell receptor beta chains below, sequenced in a study of shared clonotypes between healthy human individuals. This table comes from immunoSEQ multiplex PCR, and its TCRdb copy is limited to in-frame clones, with some not included. The repertoire includes about 1.1 million clones, 70% to 80% of them detected once, and roughly 0.9% sits in the top ten. Sequenced: memory CD4+ T cells from PBMCs. Specified subset: CD45RA-negative fraction. These TCRs come from a young man in good health. Some clones in this sample may be carry-over from other donors' samples.

The CDR3 DNA follows: TGTGCCAGCAGCCCGGGACTAGCGGGAGAGAGTGCAGATACGCAGTATTTT. This sequence encodes CASSPGLAGESADTQYF. V usage is TRBV5-8 and J usage is TRBJ2-3; 14 nucleotides line up with TRBD2. Germline V lookup: CDR1 SGHTS, CDR2 YDEGEE. CDR3 length: 17 amino acids. Unmatched junction bases numbered 8, after V lost 4 bases and J lost 4 bases. Combining the CDR3 with reference TRBV5-8 and TRBJ2-3 gives the whole variable domain EAGVTQSPTHLIKTRGQQATLRCSPISGHTSVYWYQQALGLGLQFLLWYDEGEERNRGNFPPRFSGRQFPNYSSELNVNALELEDSALYLCASSPGLAGESADTQYFGPGTRLTVL.

This clone was seen only a few times. This chain uses TRBV30 with TRBJ2-7; tentative D call: TRBD1 (5 bases). The CDR3 totals 16 residues. The V end lost 0 bases, the J end lost 3 bases, and 18 bases lay between the germline ends. CDR1 and CDR2 from the germline V gene are GTSNPN and SVGIG (reference sequence). Here the CDR3 reads CAWSVLKLGLDYEQYF. The CDR3 DNA sequence: TGTGCCTGGAGTGTACTGAAGTTGGGGCTGGACTACGAGCAGTACTTC.

This chain uses TRBV5-1 with TRBJ2-7; D remains ambiguous. This CDR3 spans 14 amino acids. CDR1 and CDR2 (germline): SGHRS, YFSETQ. The V and J ends lost 4 bases and 3 bases respectively, with 14 bases between them. CDR3 sequence reads: CASSPRSVNYEQYF. CDR3 DNA sequence: TGCGCCAGCAGCCCCCGTTCCGTGAACTACGAGCAGTACTTC.

This rearrangement joins TRBV7-3 to TRBJ1-1, with D tentatively TRBD1 (5 bases). CDR1 is SGHTA and CDR2 is FQGTGA in the germline V gene. V shed 1 base and J shed 1 base, with 7 bases lying between them. This CDR3 contains 14 residues. The CDR3 loop is CASSLKGKNTEAFF. DNA of the CDR3: TGTGCCAGCAGCTTAAAGGGGAAGAACACTGAAGCTTTCTTT.

For this clone: The same CDR3 is also encoded by other DNA sequences in this sample. The chain joins TRBV5-1 to TRBJ2-7, with a possible D match to TRBD2 (6 bases). The CDR3 runs 12 residues. The germline CDR1 and CDR2 sequences are SGHRS and YFSETQ. Deletions cut 3 bases from V and 3 bases from J, with 7 bases between. In nucleotides, the CDR3 is TGCGCCAGCAGCTGGGGAGGCTACGAGCAGTACTTC. Its protein product is CASSWGGYEQYF.

On this clone itself: Additional DNA sequences in this sample encode the identical CDR3. V is TRBV5-1 and J is TRBJ2-5; 8 bases map to TRBD1. This CDR3 is 13 amino acids long. Trimming at V came to 4 bases and at J to 3 bases, leaving 2 bases not matched to a gene. The germline V gene has CDR1 SGHRS and CDR2 YFSETQ. The CDR3 is CASSLTGEETQYF. The CDR3 coding sequence is TGCGCCAGCAGCCTGACAGGGGAAGAGACCCAGTACTTC.

The rearrangement uses TRBV4-2 and TRBJ1-2; TRBD1 agrees at 8 bases. This CDR3 contains 16 residues. The junction had 12 bases not matched to a gene; V was cut back by 5 bases and J by 4 bases. The germline V gene encodes CDR1 LGHNA and CDR2 YNFKEQ. The CDR3 nucleotides are TGTGCCAGCAGCGCAGACCTGGGACAGGTTGCCTATGGCTACACCTTC. As protein: CASSADLGQVAYGYTF.

The chain uses TRBV9 and TRBJ2-1, with D maybe TRBD1 (6 bases). Trimming cost V 0 bases and J 7 bases, with 14 bases left between them. Per germline, CDR1 SGDLS and CDR2 YYNGEE. This CDR3 has 15 amino acids. The CDR3 DNA reads TGTGCCAGCAGCGTAGCCCCTGGCAGGGGTAATGAGCAGTTCTTC. Translated, it gives CASSVAPGRGNEQFF.

This clone was observed a handful of times. The V and J genes are TRBV5-1 and TRBJ2-1; perhaps TRBD2 as D (5 bases). Germline loops: CDR1 SGHRS, CDR2 YFSETQ. The CDR3 runs 17 residues. Trimming removed 0 bases from V and 0 bases from J, with 13 bases in between. CDR3 bases: TGCGCCAGCAGCTTGGGGGATAGCGCCCTCTCCTACAATGAGCAGTTCTTC. Protein: CASSLGDSALSYNEQFF.

This chain connects TRBV7-8 to TRBJ2-1, with 13 bases fitting TRBD2. This CDR3 contains 19 residues. The ends lost 4 bases at V and 2 bases at J; junction bases unmatched: 11. Germline CDR1 is SGHVS and CDR2 is FQNEAQ. The CDR3 spells CASSSQGLAGIQTYNEQFF. The CDR3 nucleotides are TGTGCCAGCAGCTCTCAGGGACTAGCGGGGATCCAAACCTACAATGAGCAGTTCTTC.

The rearrangement uses TRBV18 and TRBJ2-3; 12 bases align to TRBD1. CDR1 and CDR2 (germline): KGHSH, LQKENI. This CDR3 contains 16 residues. With V trimmed by 4 bases and J by 6 bases, 8 bases remained unmatched. The CDR3 region has the DNA TGTGCCAGCTCACTCCGTGGGACAGGGGGCTTTGATACGCAGTATTTT. Translated: CASSLRGTGGFDTQYF.

Points on this clone: Within the sample, other DNA sequences also encode this same CDR3. CDR3 DNA: TGTGCCAGCAGCCGTCGGACTGAACAAGAGACCCAGTACTTC. Translation: CASSRRTEQETQYF. This sequence joins TRBV7-9 and TRBJ2-5, with a tentative D call TRBD2 (5 bases). Trimming took off 5 bases at V and 2 bases at J, with 12 bases between the two ends. From germline, CDR1 is SEHNR and CDR2 FQNEAQ (reference sequence). The CDR3 is 14 amino acids. Variable domain in full (rest from reference TRBV7-9 and TRBJ2-5): DTGVSQNPRHKITKRGQNVTFRCDPISEHNRLYWYRQTLGQGPEFLTYFQNEAQLEKSRLLSDRFSAERPKGSFSTLEIQRTEQGDSAMYLCASSRRTEQETQYFGPGTRLLVL.

The V gene is TRBV7-9, the J gene TRBJ1-2, with 9 bases that match TRBD1. The trim removed 1 base at V and 1 base at J, leaving 1 base unmatched. Germline V gene lookup returns CDR1 SEHNR and CDR2 FQNEAQ (reference sequence). The CDR3 covers 15 residues. CDR3 sequence: CASSLVTGGNYGYTF. CDR3 bases: TGTGCCAGCAGCTTAGTGACAGGGGGTAACTATGGCTACACCTTC.

The chain employs TRBV10-1 and TRBJ2-1, with 7 bases lining up with TRBD2. The CDR3 is made up of 16 amino acids. V trimming: 2 bases; J trimming: 6 bases; junction bases outside the gene matches: 10. Germline CDR1 reads WNHNN; CDR2 reads SYGVQD (reference sequence). CDR3 nucleotide sequence: TGCGCCAGCAGTGAGAAGGGCGGGAGCGGGTCCAATGAGCAGTTCTTC. Amino acids: CASSEKGGSGSNEQFF.

With regard to this clone: The same CDR3 can be traced to other DNA sequences in this sample. The chain recombines TRBV6-5 with TRBJ1-5, with D tentatively TRBD1 (5 bases). Per the germline V gene, CDR1 is MNHEY and CDR2 is SVGAGI. CDR3 size: 13 residues. Between the trimmed V and J ends, which lost 0 bases and 7 bases, there was a span of 7 bases. CDR3: CASSYSSGQPQHF. The CDR3 region has the DNA TGTGCCAGCAGTTACTCATCAGGGCAGCCCCAGCATTTT.

The rearrangement joins TRBV4-1 to TRBJ2-5; the match to TRBD2 covers 9 bases. CDR3 length equals 14 residues. Germline CDR1 MGHRA, CDR2 YSYEKL. Losses at the gene ends were 5 bases for V and 5 bases for J; bases not matched to a gene: 6. CDR3 coding DNA: TGCGCCAGCAGCAGGCGACTAGCGGCCGAGACCCAGTACTTC. This encodes CASSRRLAAETQYF.

This chain connects TRBV4-2 to TRBJ2-2; D perhaps matches TRBD1 (5 bases). This CDR3 is 15 amino acids long. CDR1 LGHNA and CDR2 YNFKEQ come from the germline V gene. V gave up 0 bases and J gave up 7 bases, with 12 bases separating them. The DNA for the CDR3 is TGTGCCAGCAGCCAAGAATCAGGGTCGGGCGGGGAGCTGTTTTTT. Translating gives CASSQESGSGGELFF.